This T cell receptor beta chain was recovered during a study of memory CD4+ T cells and cytomegalovirus serostatus. Study information: This sample comes from healthy Belgian adults, several CMV seropositive, about 23 seronegative. General study results and limits: Suggested: most of the CMV-linked TCR signature lies in CD4+ memory cells.

Single viable CD3+CD4+CD8-CD45RO+ cells were sorted as the memory CD4+ T cells. After thawing, CD4+ T cells were positively selected. TCRdb's copy holds only in-frame clones and misses some; the assay was immunoSEQ multiplex PCR. The sample gives roughly 60,000 clones, approximately 80% of which show up once; almost 0.9% is in the top ten. Comments on this clone: The antigen remains unidentified.

Germline V CDR1 and CDR2: SGHVS, FNYEAQ. Losses at the gene ends were 5 bases for V and 0 bases for J; bases not matched to a gene: 5. The CDR3 is 17 amino acids. The chain carries TRBV7-6 and TRBJ2-6; TRBD2 matches at 9 bases. The sample comprised memory CD4+ T cells from blood. The sequence was obtained from an adult in good health and CMV-seronegative. The CDR3 DNA follows: TGTGCCAGCAGCATTAGCGGGAGCCCCTCTGGGGCCAACGTCCTGACTTTC. Its protein is CASSISGSPSGANVLTF.